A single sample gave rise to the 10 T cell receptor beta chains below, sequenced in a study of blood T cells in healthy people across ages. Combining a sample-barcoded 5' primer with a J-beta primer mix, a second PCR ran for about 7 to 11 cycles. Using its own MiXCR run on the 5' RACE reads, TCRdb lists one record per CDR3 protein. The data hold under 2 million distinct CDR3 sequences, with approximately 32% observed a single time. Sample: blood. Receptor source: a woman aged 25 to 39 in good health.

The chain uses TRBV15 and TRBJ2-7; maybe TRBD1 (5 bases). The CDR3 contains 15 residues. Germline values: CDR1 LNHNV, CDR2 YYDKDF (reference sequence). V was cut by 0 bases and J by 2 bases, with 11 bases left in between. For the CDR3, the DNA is TGTGCCACCAGCAGAGATCTCGCCAGGGCCTACGAGCAGTACTTC. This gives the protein CATSRDLARAYEQYF.

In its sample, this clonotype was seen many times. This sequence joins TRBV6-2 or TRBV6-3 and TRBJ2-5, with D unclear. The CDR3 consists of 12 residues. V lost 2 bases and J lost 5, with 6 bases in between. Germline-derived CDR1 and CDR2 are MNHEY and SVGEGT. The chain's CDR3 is CASSYELETQYF. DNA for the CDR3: TGTGCCAGCAGTTACGAATTGGAGACCCAGTACTTC.

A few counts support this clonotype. The DNA of the CDR3 is TGTGCCAGCAGCCCCGGGAGTCTGGGAGAGCAGTTCTTC. It translates to CASSPGSLGEQFF. This sequence joins TRBV12-3 or TRBV12-4 and TRBJ2-1; a weak D match, TRBD2 (6 bases). V lost 6 bases and J 10 bases, leaving 16 bases between the germline ends. The CDR3 is 13 residues long.

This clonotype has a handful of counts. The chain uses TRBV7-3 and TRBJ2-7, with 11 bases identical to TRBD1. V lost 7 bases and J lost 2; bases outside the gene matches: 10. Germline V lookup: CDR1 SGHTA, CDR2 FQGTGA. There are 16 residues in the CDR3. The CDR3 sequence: CASTLSWDRGAYEQYF. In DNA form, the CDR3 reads TGTGCCAGCACCCTGTCTTGGGACAGGGGGGCCTACGAGCAGTACTTC.

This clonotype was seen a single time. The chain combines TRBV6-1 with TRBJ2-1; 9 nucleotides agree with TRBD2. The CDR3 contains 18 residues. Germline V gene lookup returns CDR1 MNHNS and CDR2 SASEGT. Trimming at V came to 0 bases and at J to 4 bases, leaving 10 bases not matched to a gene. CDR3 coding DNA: TGTGCCAGCAGTGAAGCGGGGGTAGCGGGGGCCCCTTACAATGAGCAGTTCTTC. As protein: CASSEAGVAGAPYNEQFF.

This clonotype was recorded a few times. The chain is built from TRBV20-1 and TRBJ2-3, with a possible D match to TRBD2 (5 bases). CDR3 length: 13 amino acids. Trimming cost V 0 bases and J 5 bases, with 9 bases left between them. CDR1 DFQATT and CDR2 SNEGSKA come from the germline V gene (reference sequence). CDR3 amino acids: CSARDAGLDTQYF. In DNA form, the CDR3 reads TGCAGTGCTAGAGATGCGGGTTTAGATACGCAGTATTTT.

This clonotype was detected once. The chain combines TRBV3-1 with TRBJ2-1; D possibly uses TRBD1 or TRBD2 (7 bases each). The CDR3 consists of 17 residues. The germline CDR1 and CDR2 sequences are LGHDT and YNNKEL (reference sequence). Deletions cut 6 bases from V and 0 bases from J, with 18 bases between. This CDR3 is CASSHSSRGGSYNEQFF. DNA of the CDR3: TGTGCCAGCAGTCACAGCAGCAGGGGGGGCTCCTACAATGAGCAGTTCTTC.

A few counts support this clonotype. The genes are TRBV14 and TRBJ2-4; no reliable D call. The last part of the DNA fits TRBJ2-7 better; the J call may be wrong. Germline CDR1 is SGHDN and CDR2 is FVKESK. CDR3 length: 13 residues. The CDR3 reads CASSHPYAYEQYF. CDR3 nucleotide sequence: TGTGCCAGCAGCCACCCCTACGCGTACGAGCAGTACTTC.

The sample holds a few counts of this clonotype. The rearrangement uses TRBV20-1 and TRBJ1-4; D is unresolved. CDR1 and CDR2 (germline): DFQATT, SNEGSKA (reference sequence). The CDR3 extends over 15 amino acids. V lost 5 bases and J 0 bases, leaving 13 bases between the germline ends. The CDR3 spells CSASIRVSTNEKLFF. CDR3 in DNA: TGCAGTGCTTCCATCCGGGTTTCAACTAATGAAAAACTGTTTTTT.

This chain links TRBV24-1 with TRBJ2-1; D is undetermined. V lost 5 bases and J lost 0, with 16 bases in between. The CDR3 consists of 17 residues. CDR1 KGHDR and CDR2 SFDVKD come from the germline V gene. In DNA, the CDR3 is TGTGCCACCAGTGTATCAGGACCACTGAGCTCCTACAATGAGCAGTTCTTC. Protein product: CATSVSGPLSSYNEQFF.